This T cell receptor (beta chain) emerged from a study of blood T cell repertoires in COVID-19. J lost 9 bases, V lost 2 bases, and 4 bases had no gene match. Germline V gene lookup returns CDR1 SGHDT and CDR2 YYEEEE. The CDR3 length is 14 residues. Generated by immunoSEQ multiplex PCR, the TCRdb table keeps only in-frame clones and is missing some. The table has 80,000 or so clones, almost 85% seen once; the top ten hold about 6.9%. The clonotype comes from a human donor in a cohort sampled during active COVID-19. V and J are TRBV5-6 and TRBJ1-6; TRBD1 matches 8 bases. The sample consisted of peripheral blood. CDR3: CASSFRGRASPLHF. CDR3 bases: TGTGCCAGCAGCTTCAGGGGGCGCGCTTCACCCCTCCACTTT.